Each of the 2 T cell receptor beta chains below was sequenced from the same sample in a study of long-term antiretroviral therapy in people with HIV. Samples were assayed with immunoSEQ v3.0 at survey level. This table comes from immunoSEQ multiplex PCR, and its TCRdb copy is limited to in-frame clones, with some not included. Of about 36,000 clones listed, around 94% are singletons. Material: unsorted PBMCs, obtained 4.1 years after starting antiretroviral therapy. These receptors were collected from a woman aged 45-59 years with HIV.

The gene calls are TRBV19 and TRBJ1-5; a weak D match, TRBD1 (5 bases). V lost 5 bases and J 0 bases, leaving 14 bases between the germline ends. This CDR3 spans 16 amino acids. CDR1 LNHDA and CDR2 SQIVND come from the germline V gene (reference sequence). CDR3 coding DNA: TGTGCCAGTAGTCTTGGGGCAGGAGATAGCAATCAGCCCCAGCATTTT. Translated, it gives CASSLGAGDSNQPQHF.

This clone is a singleton in its sample. One end of the junction varies from germline; a read error may be responsible. The chain uses TRBV7-7 and TRBJ2-5; D is unresolved. The CDR3 is made up of 13 amino acids. CDR1 and CDR2 from the germline V gene are SSHAT and FNYEAQ (reference sequence). The CDR3: CASSPRAGETQYF. As DNA, the CDR3 is TGTGCTAGCAGCCCCCGGGCAGGCGAGACCCAGTACTTC. Full variable domain (missing parts from reference TRBV7-7 and TRBJ2-5): GAGVSQSPRYKVTKRGQDVTLRCDPISSHATLYWYQQALGQGPEFLTYFNYEAQPDKSGLPSDRFSAERPEGSISTLTIQRTEQRDSAMYRCASSPRAGETQYFGPGTRLLVL.